These 2 T cell receptor beta chains originate from one sample sequenced in a study of blood T cells in healthy people across ages. Next came a second PCR, run for 7 to 11 cycles, which used a sample-barcoded 5' primer along with a J-beta primer mix. TCRdb processed the 5' RACE reads anew with MiXCR; each CDR3 protein has one entry. There are about 970,000 distinct CDR3 sequences in the sample; roughly 51% occur only once, and over 20% lies in the top ten. Sequenced: blood. The receptors here all came from a woman aged 60-70 years in good health.

This clonotype was seen more than once but under ten times. CDR3 bases: TGTGCCAGCAGCGGCAAGGGTCTACACGGCGGGTACGAGCAGTACTTC. It specifies CASSGKGLHGGYEQYF. The chain recombines TRBV7-2 with TRBJ2-7; D is possibly TRBD2 (5 bases). The CDR3 is 16 amino acids. The germline gives CDR1 SGHTA, CDR2 FQGNSA. V lost 5 bases and J lost 4, with 21 bases in between.

Notes on this clonotype: A much larger clone is a single base away; this may be a read error. This chain connects TRBV10-3 to TRBJ2-4, with 9 nucleotides matching TRBD1. The V gene's germline CDR1 is ENHRY and CDR2 SYGVKD. The CDR3 spans 16 residues. This CDR3 is CAVSENPGQGKNIQYF. The CDR3 DNA is TGTGCCGTCAGTGAAAACCCGGGACAGGGCAAAAACATTCAGTACTTC.